The 18 T cell receptor beta chains in this list originate from one sample, sequenced in a study of blood T cell repertoires in COVID-19. TCRdb's copy holds only in-frame clones and misses some; the assay was immunoSEQ multiplex PCR. The sample contains about 270,000 clones, approximately 88% of which appear only once. The sequencing input was PBMCs or T cells enriched from blood (not recorded which). These receptor sequences come from a woman between 25 and 40 years old who had recovered from COVID-19.

This sequence joins TRBV6-5 and TRBJ2-1; 7 bases are shared with TRBD2. The CDR3 covers 14 residues. Germline values: CDR1 MNHEY, CDR2 SVGAGI. The V gene end was trimmed by 4 bases and the J gene end by 6 bases; junction bases not matched to a gene: 6. The CDR3 DNA reads TGTGCCAGCAGTTGGGACTACTTGGCCAATGAGCAGTTCTTC. Its protein product is CASSWDYLANEQFF.

The chain has TRBV7-9 and TRBJ1-5; D perhaps matches TRBD1 (6 bases). CDR3 length: 14 residues. Looked up from germline, CDR1 is SEHNR and CDR2 is FQNEAQ (reference sequence). The germline V and J ends were trimmed by 5 bases and 1 base, with 9 bases remaining between them. CDR3 nucleotide sequence: TGTGCCAGCAGCGGGGGGGCAAGCAATCAGCCCCAGCATTTT. Translated, it gives CASSGGASNQPQHF.

This clone was found once. This chain connects TRBV3-1 (or the pseudogene TRBV3-2) to TRBJ2-1; TRBD2 is a possible D gene (6 bases). The length of the CDR3 is 15 residues. The germline V and J ends were trimmed by 4 bases and 6 bases, with 16 bases remaining between them. The germline V gene encodes CDR1 LGHDT and CDR2 YNNKEL (reference sequence). CDR3 in amino acids: CASSPLGGRGNEQFF. Written as DNA, the CDR3 is TGTGCCAGCAGCCCTCTAGGAGGGAGAGGCAATGAGCAGTTCTTC.

The chain is built from TRBV5-1 and TRBJ1-2, with D possibly being TRBD1 (5 bases). The length of the CDR3 is 13 residues. The V and J ends lost 0 bases and 3 bases respectively, with 6 bases between them. The germline gives CDR1 SGHRS, CDR2 YFSETQ. The CDR3 protein is CASSLEGHYGYTF. The DNA for the CDR3 is TGCGCCAGCAGCTTGGAGGGGCACTATGGCTACACCTTC.

The CDR3 reads CASSPLGQGRNQPQHF. The DNA for the CDR3 is TGTGCCAGCAGCCCGTTGGGACAGGGCAGAAATCAGCCCCAGCATTTT. The chain joins TRBV3-1 (or the pseudogene TRBV3-2) to TRBJ1-5; 9 bases line up with TRBD1. Trimming took 4 bases from V and 4 from J; bases not matched to a gene: 8. The germline CDR1 and CDR2 sequences are LGHDT and YNNKEL (reference sequence). The CDR3 has 16 amino acids.

This clone was recorded only once. This chain joins TRBV6-5 and TRBJ2-5, with 9 bases identical to TRBD1. CDR3 size: 16 residues. Trimming removed 2 bases from V and 5 bases from J; junction bases left unmatched: 9. CDR1 and CDR2 (germline): MNHEY, SVGAGI. The CDR3, as DNA: TGTGCCAGCAGTTACGGTCTGGGACAGGGAGGCGAGACCCAGTACTTC. Its translation is CASSYGLGQGGETQYF.

The chain carries TRBV6-4 and TRBJ1-2; TRBD1 might be the D (6 bases). The CDR3 length is 15 residues. Per germline, CDR1 MRHNA and CDR2 SNTAGT. V lost 5 bases to trimming and J lost 7 bases, with 20 bases between them. The CDR3 coding sequence is TGTGCCAGCAGTCCCCGGATAGGGGGAAGTGGTGGCTACACCTTC. It is translated as CASSPRIGGSGGYTF.

The V and J genes are TRBV4-1 and TRBJ1-4, with no clear D. Trimming pared 8 bases from V and 6 bases from J, leaving 16 bases between. Germline V CDR1 and CDR2: MGHRA, YSYEKL. The CDR3 totals 14 residues. The CDR3 DNA sequence: TGCGCCAGCGGATCGGGTCTACGAGATGAAAAACTGTTTTTT. It translates to CASGSGLRDEKLFF.

The V gene is TRBV27, the J gene TRBJ2-1, with D perhaps TRBD2 (5 bases). Germline CDR1 and CDR2: MNHEY and SMNVEV (reference sequence). The CDR3 loop spans 15 amino acids. Trimming shortened V by 3 bases and J by 6 bases, and 15 bases separated the two germline ends. In DNA, the CDR3 is TGTGCCAGCAGTTTCGGTGCGAGAGGGAGCAATGAGCAGTTCTTC. Amino acids: CASSFGARGSNEQFF.

J is TRBJ1-1 and V is TRBV27; TRBD1 is a possible D gene (5 bases). Germline V lookup: CDR1 MNHEY, CDR2 SMNVEV (reference sequence). The CDR3 has 13 residues. Trimming removed 4 bases at V and 4 bases at J, with 10 bases between. The CDR3 is CASSYGTLTEAFF. The CDR3 DNA follows: TGTGCCAGCAGTTATGGGACTCTCACTGAAGCTTTCTTT.

The chain recombines TRBV29-1 with TRBJ1-2; no clear D. The CDR3 extends over 12 amino acids. CDR1 SQVTM and CDR2 ANQGSEA come from the germline V gene. CDR3 in DNA: TGCAGTGCGGACGGTTCTAACTATGGCTACACCTTC. This gives the protein CSADGSNYGYTF.

The V gene is TRBV18, the J gene TRBJ1-6; D unresolved. V gave up 3 bases and J gave up 7 bases, with 13 bases separating them. Germline CDR1 and CDR2: KGHSH and LQKENI. The CDR3 sequence is 15 residues long. CDR3 in amino acids: CASSPIREINSPLHF. CDR3 bases: TGTGCCAGCTCACCGATCCGGGAGATAAATTCACCCCTCCACTTT.

The rearrangement uses TRBV3-1 (or the pseudogene TRBV3-2) and TRBJ2-7; tentatively, D is TRBD2 (6 bases). The ends were cut back, 0 bases at V and 6 bases at J, with 15 bases in the middle. CDR1 LGHDT and CDR2 YNNKEL come from the germline V gene (reference sequence). There are 15 residues in the CDR3. This CDR3 is CASSQDRGTLGEQYF. Here the CDR3 DNA reads TGTGCCAGCAGCCAAGATCGCGGGACTCTTGGCGAGCAGTACTTC.

The chain combines TRBV6-5 with TRBJ2-7, with 10 bases lining up with TRBD2. The ends lost 0 bases at V and 5 bases at J; junction bases unmatched: 4. The CDR3 length is 15 residues. Germline CDR1 is MNHEY and CDR2 is SVGAGI. DNA for the CDR3: TGTGCCAGCAGTTACTCTGGCCTAGCGGGAGACGAGCAGTACTTC. Its protein product is CASSYSGLAGDEQYF.

This clone was seen many times. Here the CDR3 DNA reads TGTGCCAGCACCCGGGGACTTTTGGCCGAGCAGTACTTC. Protein: CASTRGLLAEQYF. The chain recombines TRBV5-4 with TRBJ2-7; the D gene is possibly TRBD2 (6 bases). CDR1 is SGHNT and CDR2 is YYREEE in the germline V gene (reference sequence). Trimming left V 6 bases short and J 6 bases short, with 16 bases between. The CDR3 sequence is 13 residues long.

This clone was detected a few times. The chain links TRBV7-2 to TRBJ1-2; D is perhaps TRBD1 (6 bases). Trimming removed 1 base from V and 0 bases from J, with 12 bases in between. This CDR3 contains 16 residues. Germline V gives CDR1 SGHTA, CDR2 FQGNSA. The CDR3 DNA reads TGTGCCAGCAGCTTAGGTGGACAGTTAGCTAACTATGGCTACACCTTC. It translates to CASSLGGQLANYGYTF.

The genes are TRBV6-5 and TRBJ1-1; no reliable D call. This CDR3 is built from 14 residues. CDR1 is MNHEY, CDR2 SVGAGI, per germline. V gave up 4 bases and J gave up 4 bases, with 13 bases separating them. CDR3 residues: CASSSWRRVTEAFF. CDR3 sequence (DNA): TGTGCCAGCAGTTCTTGGAGGCGGGTCACTGAAGCTTTCTTT.

V and J are TRBV20-1 and TRBJ2-7, with D perhaps matching TRBD2 (7 bases). The CDR3 totals 13 residues. V lost 3 bases and J lost 5, with 14 bases in between. The germline CDR1 and CDR2 sequences are DFQATT and SNEGSKA (reference sequence). DNA for the CDR3: TGCAGTGCTAGTTTGGCGGGGGCCAACGAGCAGTACTTC. As protein: CSASLAGANEQYF.